Listed below are T cell receptor beta chains from one sample, sequenced in a study of T cell responses to AZD1222 COVID-19 vaccine. The method was immunoSEQ multiplex PCR; TCRdb's version includes in-frame clones alone and lacks a portion of them. Of 75,000 to 85,000 clones listed, 65% to 80% are singletons. The sample in question was peripheral blood, obtained 28 days after the second dose of the MenACWY control vaccine. These receptors came from an adult who received the MenACWY meningococcal vaccine as a control. Each CDR3 is given with its conserved first and last residue. Each record gives: V gene, CDR3 protein.

v_call: TRBV19
cdr3_aa: CASRVGPEPITEAFF

v_call: TRBV27
cdr3_aa: CASGQGRQPQHF

v_call: TRBV6-2/TRBV6-3
cdr3_aa: CASSLTGINEQYF

v_call: TRBV5-1
cdr3_aa: CASSLGGAGPPIEQYF

v_call: TRBV3-1/TRBV3-2
cdr3_aa: CASSQEGKGTDTQYF

v_call: TRBV10-3
cdr3_aa: CAISDPSGSPYNEQFF

v_call: TRBV3-1/TRBV3-2
cdr3_aa: CASSHGTPTGELFF

v_call: TRBV30
cdr3_aa: CAWSTGQGGYTIYF

v_call: TRBV4-2
cdr3_aa: CASSQARDRIYEQYF

v_call: TRBV6-5
cdr3_aa: CASSRGQPFSYEQYF

v_call: TRBV6-5
cdr3_aa: CASTRGTYNEQFF

v_call: TRBV7-8
cdr3_aa: CASSLGSGLVDNEQFF

v_call: TRBV7-9
cdr3_aa: CASSFLTGREQYF

v_call: TRBV7-2
cdr3_aa: CASSLGFQAYTQYF

v_call: TRBV5-1
cdr3_aa: CASSSIPGEGTEAFF

v_call: TRBV2
cdr3_aa: CASSVTGGVMAQHF

v_call: TRBV9
cdr3_aa: CASSVGVEGEQYF

v_call: TRBV29-1
cdr3_aa: CSLHRGGVNTEAFF

v_call: TRBV5-6
cdr3_aa: CASSPDRGRRTEAFF

v_call: TRBV2
cdr3_aa: CASSAGALLATNEKLFF

v_call: TRBV6-5
cdr3_aa: CASSRGTGERQPQHF

v_call: TRBV4-1
cdr3_aa: CASSPRTGGVLTEAFF

v_call: TRBV28
cdr3_aa: CASSLGSWDRGYEQYF

v_call: TRBV18
cdr3_aa: CASSPLPGGTEAFF

v_call: TRBV30
cdr3_aa: CAWRDSYNSPLHF

v_call: TRBV5-1
cdr3_aa: CASSFSGLNTEAFF

v_call: TRBV7-2
cdr3_aa: CASSLNGRGLTGELFF

v_call: TRBV6-5
cdr3_aa: CASSYKGGGPNSPLHF

v_call: TRBV3-1/TRBV3-2
cdr3_aa: CASSHGWLYEQYF

v_call: TRBV30
cdr3_aa: CAWSVGTSEAFF

v_call: TRBV6-5
cdr3_aa: CASTRDRGKETQYF